These 29 T cell receptor beta chains came from one sample sequenced in a study of beta chain features in type 1 diabetes. Every bit of the isolated RNA underwent reverse transcription, so sequencing read expressed TCRB transcripts. This table comes from immunoSEQ multiplex PCR, and its TCRdb copy is limited to in-frame clones, with some not included. The sample lists 620,000 or so clones, around 16% occurring once. The specimen sequenced was naive CD4+ T cells from blood. These receptors were taken from a man younger than 35 in good health.

This clone came up a few times. Within the sample, other DNA sequences also encode this same CDR3. The chain is built from TRBV9 and TRBJ2-7; D unclear. The V end lost 2 bases, the J end lost 1 base, and 10 bases lay between the germline ends. Germline-derived CDR1 and CDR2 are SGDLS and YYNGEE. The length of the CDR3 is 14 residues. The CDR3 sequence is CASSVVGASYEQYF. The CDR3 DNA is TGTGCCAGCAGCGTCGTGGGTGCGTCCTACGAGCAGTACTTC. Supplemented by reference TRBV9 and TRBJ2-7, the full variable domain reads DSGVTQTPKHLITATGQRVTLRCSPRSGDLSVYWYQQSLDQGLQFLIQYYNGEERAKGNILERFSAQQFPDLHSELNLSSLELGDSALYFCASSVVGASYEQYFGPGTRLTVT.

The table lists this clone with a few counts. The chain is built from TRBV19 and TRBJ2-7, with D perhaps assigned TRBD1 or TRBD2 (5 bases each). The CDR3 sequence is 16 residues long. V gave up 3 bases and J gave up 2 bases, with 17 bases separating them. Germline V gives CDR1 LNHDA, CDR2 SQIVND (reference sequence). The CDR3 DNA follows: TGTGCCAGTAGTATCGCCTATCGAGGGGTCCCCTACGAGCAGTACTTC. It yields the protein CASSIAYRGVPYEQYF.

The chain joins TRBV2 to TRBJ2-1, with 8 bases that match TRBD2. The V gene end was trimmed by 5 bases and the J gene end by 6 bases; junction bases not matched to a gene: 6. Germline CDR1 is SNHLY and CDR2 is FYNNEI. The CDR3 runs 14 residues. DNA of the CDR3: TGTGCCAGCAGTCGATTCGGGACTAGCAATGAGCAGTTCTTC. Translation: CASSRFGTSNEQFF.

This clone has just a few counts. This chain joins TRBV7-3 and TRBJ2-1; 9 bases match TRBD2. The CDR3 covers 16 residues. V gave up 5 bases and J gave up 7 bases; unmatched junction bases: 12. The germline gives CDR1 SGHTA, CDR2 FQGTGA. This chain's CDR3 is CASSPQVAGGFNEQFF. DNA of the CDR3: TGTGCCAGCAGCCCCCAGGTCGCGGGGGGGTTTAATGAGCAGTTCTTC.

The genes are TRBV28 and TRBJ2-1; 10 bases line up with TRBD2. CDR3 size: 15 residues. J gave up 7 bases and V 6 bases, and 9 bases lay outside the gene matches. Per the germline V gene, CDR1 is MDHEN and CDR2 is SYDVKM. The CDR3 nucleotides are TGTGCCAGCAGCCTAGCGGGAGTTACGAGAAATGAGCAGTTCTTC. Translating it yields CASSLAGVTRNEQFF.

This clone was counted a few times. The V call is TRBV28, the J call TRBJ2-7; 7 bases agree with TRBD1. J gave up 6 bases and V 3 bases, and 2 bases lay outside the gene matches. Germline assignment: CDR1 MDHEN and CDR2 SYDVKM. This CDR3 is 12 amino acids long. The DNA of the CDR3 is TGTGCCAGCAGTTTGACAGGGCTCGAGCAGTACTTC. Its protein product is CASSLTGLEQYF.

In this sample, this clone turned up a few times. The gene calls are TRBV2 and TRBJ2-7; tentatively, D is TRBD1 or TRBD2 (6 bases each). Germline V gives CDR1 SNHLY, CDR2 FYNNEI. The CDR3 length is 15 residues. Trimming pared 5 bases from V and 3 bases from J, leaving 17 bases between. For the CDR3, the DNA is TGTGCCAGCAGTACGGAGGGGGGAGTCGGCTACGAGCAGTACTTC. Translation: CASSTEGGVGYEQYF. Filled out from reference TRBV2 and TRBJ2-7, the complete variable domain reads EPEVTQTPSHQVTQMGQEVILRCVPISNHLYFYWYRQILGQKVEFLVSFYNNEISEKSEIFDDQFSVERPDGSNFTLKIRSTKLEDSAMYFCASSTEGGVGYEQYFGPGTRLTVT.

This clone was observed a few times. The gene calls are TRBV10-3 and TRBJ1-6; tentatively, D is TRBD1 (5 bases). Per the germline V gene, CDR1 is ENHRY and CDR2 is SYGVKD. CDR3 length: 19 residues. Trimming cost V 0 bases and J 4 bases, with 19 bases left between them. The CDR3 DNA follows: TGTGCCATCAGTGAGTCGAATGGGGACGTATCGGGGTATAATTCACCCCTCCACTTT. Its translation: CAISESNGDVSGYNSPLHF.

This clone has only a few counts. This chain uses TRBV19 with TRBJ1-3; 9 positions agree with TRBD1. Germline-derived CDR1 and CDR2 are LNHDA and SQIVND (reference sequence). J lost 3 bases, V lost 8 bases, and 11 bases had no gene match. The CDR3 runs 16 residues. The chain's CDR3 is CASRHPGQGDGNTIYF. CDR3 coding DNA: TGTGCCAGTCGGCACCCGGGACAGGGCGATGGAAACACCATATATTTT.

This clone has only a few counts. This CDR3 is CASSMANPLANYGYTF. CDR3 coding DNA: TGTGCCAGTAGTATGGCAAACCCTTTGGCGAACTATGGCTACACCTTC. The V gene is TRBV19, the J gene TRBJ1-2; the D is unclear. Trimming took off 3 bases at V and 2 bases at J, with 16 bases between the two ends. The CDR3 consists of 16 residues. Per the germline V gene, CDR1 is LNHDA and CDR2 is SQIVND (reference sequence).

The chain uses TRBV7-3 and TRBJ1-1; D is uncertain. This CDR3 has 13 amino acids. V was trimmed by 3 bases and J by 2 bases, leaving 7 bases between them. The germline V gene has CDR1 SGHTA and CDR2 FQGTGA. The DNA for the CDR3 is TGTGCCAGCAGCTTCAACCGAAACACTGAAGCTTTCTTT. Translating it yields CASSFNRNTEAFF.

This clone was seen a handful of times. V usage is TRBV28 and J usage is TRBJ2-7, with D perhaps TRBD1 (5 bases). This CDR3 region has 16 residues. Between the trimmed V and J ends, which lost 1 base and 1 base, there was a span of 14 bases. Per germline, CDR1 MDHEN and CDR2 SYDVKM. CDR3 residues: CASSLFSGRGSYEQYF. Written as DNA, the CDR3 is TGTGCCAGCAGTTTATTCTCAGGGCGAGGATCCTACGAGCAGTACTTC.

CDR3 region: CASMSGQGIYEQYF. CDR3 nucleotides: TGTGCCAGCATGTCGGGACAGGGAATTTACGAGCAGTACTTC. The V call is TRBV6-1, the J call TRBJ2-7; 9 nucleotides agree with TRBD1. Germline CDR1 is MNHNS and CDR2 is SASEGT. V trimming: 7 bases; J trimming: 4 bases; junction bases outside the gene matches: 8. CDR3 length equals 14 residues.

V and J are TRBV18 and TRBJ2-3; D tentatively fits TRBD1 or TRBD2 (6 bases each). The V end was cut by 3 bases, the J end by 6 bases, with 13 bases between. This CDR3 region has 14 residues. In germline, CDR1 is KGHSH, CDR2 LQKENI. CDR3 in DNA: TGTGCCAGCTCACCCCCCCCGGGGGCTGATACGCAGTATTTT. Translating it yields CASSPPPGADTQYF.

The J gene is TRBJ2-3, the V gene TRBV7-9, with 13 bases lining up with TRBD2. The CDR3 length is 14 residues. The germline CDR1 and CDR2 sequences are SEHNR and FQNEAQ (reference sequence). With 5 bases clipped from V and 9 bases from J, the junction kept 5 bases outside the gene matches. CDR3 nucleotides: TGTGCCAGCAGCCCCGGGACTAGCGGGAACACGCAGTATTTT. It specifies CASSPGTSGNTQYF.

This clone turned up a few times. The chain links TRBV4-1 to TRBJ1-2; perhaps TRBD1 as D (6 bases). Trimming shortened V by 1 base and J by 3 bases, and 15 bases separated the two germline ends. This CDR3 is 16 amino acids long. CDR1 is MGHRA, CDR2 YSYEKL, per germline. The CDR3 DNA is TGCGCCAGCAGCCAAGCCAGGGGAGGGGTGGACTATGGCTACACCTTC. Protein product: CASSQARGGVDYGYTF.

J is TRBJ1-2 and V is TRBV28; 9 nucleotides agree with TRBD1. Trimming removed 6 bases from V and 4 bases from J; junction bases left unmatched: 3. Germline V gene sequence: CDR1 MDHEN, CDR2 SYDVKM. This CDR3 contains 13 residues. CDR3 in amino acids: CASSIQGAYGYTF. The CDR3 region has the DNA TGTGCCAGCAGCATACAGGGGGCCTATGGCTACACCTTC.

V and J are TRBV18 and TRBJ1-1; D is unresolved. V shed 3 bases and J shed 8 bases, with 7 bases lying between them. Germline lookup yields CDR1 KGHSH and CDR2 LQKENI. The CDR3 spans 11 residues. The CDR3 DNA is TGTGCCAGCTCACCGGATGTAGAAGCTTTCTTT. Translated: CASSPDVEAFF.

This chain connects TRBV7-3 to TRBJ2-7; D remains ambiguous. Germline CDR1 is SGHTA and CDR2 is FQGTGA. The CDR3 loop spans 14 amino acids. V lost 5 bases, J lost 3 bases, and 14 bases lay in between. The CDR3 loop is CASSPVQQFYEQYF. The CDR3 DNA sequence: TGTGCCAGCAGCCCGGTACAGCAATTCTACGAGCAGTACTTC. Complete variable domain (other parts from reference TRBV7-3 and TRBJ2-7): GAGVSQTPSNKVTEKGKYVELRCDPISGHTALYWYRQSLGQGPEFLIYFQGTGAADDSGLPNDRFFAVRPEGSVSTLKIQRTERGDSAVYLCASSPVQQFYEQYFGPGTRLTVT.

This clone came up once. Just one base apart from a much larger clone, this may be a read error. The genes are TRBV7-2 and TRBJ2-3; unclear D gene. The germline V and J ends were trimmed by 4 bases and 6 bases, with 5 bases remaining between them. The CDR3 loop spans 11 amino acids. The germline V gene encodes CDR1 SGHTA and CDR2 FQGNSA. CDR3 bases: TGTGCCAGCAGCTCGCTGGATACGCAGTATTTT. Its protein product is CASSSLDTQYF.

CDR3 loop: CSARSGTANTGELFF. The CDR3 region has the DNA TGCAGCGCCCGGTCCGGGACAGCTAACACCGGGGAGCTGTTTTTT. J is TRBJ2-2 and V is TRBV29-1, with 7 positions matching TRBD1. The CDR3 consists of 15 residues. Germline V gene lookup returns CDR1 SQVTM and CDR2 ANQGSEA. The V segment lost 7 bases and the J segment 2 bases; nucleotides outside the gene matches: 10.

The sample holds one count of this clone. This rearrangement joins TRBV27 to TRBJ1-5, with D uncertain. Germline V gives CDR1 MNHEY, CDR2 SMNVEV (reference sequence). The V gene lost 5 bases and the J gene lost 4 bases, with 15 bases spanning the gap. The CDR3 has 15 amino acids. The CDR3 reads CASSPTGWINQPQHF. The DNA for the CDR3 is TGTGCCAGCAGTCCGACCGGGTGGATTAATCAGCCCCAGCATTTT.

This clone has just a few counts. The CDR3 region is CASSQENERSPLHF. CDR3 coding DNA: TGCGCCAGCAGCCAAGAAAATGAGCGTTCACCCCTCCACTTT. The V and J genes are TRBV4-3 and TRBJ1-6; D is undetermined. Deletions cut 0 bases from V and 9 bases from J, with 9 bases between. Germline loops: CDR1 LGHNA, CDR2 YSLEER. This CDR3 has 14 amino acids.

This clone turned up a few times. The V and J genes are TRBV10-3 and TRBJ1-5, with D tentatively TRBD1 (5 bases). Deletions cut 8 bases from V and 7 bases from J, with 15 bases between. This CDR3 contains 13 residues. CDR1 and CDR2 from the germline V gene are ENHRY and SYGVKD. The CDR3 nucleotides are TGTGCCATCGGCACGGGGGGGGAACAGCCCCAGCATTTT. It specifies CAIGTGGEQPQHF.

In this sample, this clone turned up a few times. The chain couples TRBV2 to TRBJ2-7; no clear D. Trimming cost V 1 base and J 2 bases, with 3 bases left between them. Per the germline V gene, CDR1 is SNHLY and CDR2 is FYNNEI. This CDR3 comprises 12 residues. The CDR3 sequence: CASSEVAYEQYF. The CDR3 nucleotides read TGTGCCAGCAGTGAAGTCGCCTACGAGCAGTACTTC.

The V and J genes are TRBV12-5 and TRBJ1-3, with TRBD1 as a possible D gene (6 bases). Trimming cost V 1 base and J 0 bases, with 25 bases left between them. This CDR3 is 21 amino acids long. Germline CDR1 is LGHNT and CDR2 is FRNRAP. This chain's CDR3 is CASGLDRRGLQNRSSGNTIYF. The CDR3 bases are TGTGCTAGTGGTTTGGACCGCAGGGGCCTCCAGAACCGAAGCTCTGGAAACACCATATATTTT.

This chain uses TRBV5-1 with TRBJ2-1; 8 bases agree with TRBD1. CDR1 and CDR2 from the germline V gene are SGHRS and YFSETQ. V trimming: 0 bases; J trimming: 8 bases; junction bases outside the gene matches: 7. The CDR3 has 15 amino acids. The CDR3 spells CASSLGQGAQDEQFF. The CDR3 DNA reads as TGCGCCAGCAGCTTGGGGCAGGGGGCGCAAGATGAGCAGTTCTTC.

This clone was recorded a few times. This chain links TRBV4-1 with TRBJ2-2; 12 nucleotides match TRBD1. With V trimmed by 6 bases and J by 6 bases, 5 bases remained unmatched. There are 15 residues in the CDR3. Germline assignment: CDR1 MGHRA and CDR2 YSYEKL. This CDR3 reads CASSRGQGAAGELFF. CDR3 DNA sequence: TGCGCCAGCAGTAGGGGACAGGGGGCGGCCGGGGAGCTGTTTTTT.

This clone has a handful of counts. Other nucleotide sequences from this sample produce the same CDR3. The chain uses TRBV5-1 and TRBJ2-3; D ambiguous. The CDR3 contains 14 residues. The V and J ends lost 0 bases and 0 bases respectively, with 5 bases between them. Germline CDR1 is SGHRS and CDR2 is YFSETQ. For the CDR3, the DNA is TGCGCCAGCAGCTTGGCCAGCAGCACAGATACGCAGTATTTT. This gives the protein CASSLASSTDTQYF.